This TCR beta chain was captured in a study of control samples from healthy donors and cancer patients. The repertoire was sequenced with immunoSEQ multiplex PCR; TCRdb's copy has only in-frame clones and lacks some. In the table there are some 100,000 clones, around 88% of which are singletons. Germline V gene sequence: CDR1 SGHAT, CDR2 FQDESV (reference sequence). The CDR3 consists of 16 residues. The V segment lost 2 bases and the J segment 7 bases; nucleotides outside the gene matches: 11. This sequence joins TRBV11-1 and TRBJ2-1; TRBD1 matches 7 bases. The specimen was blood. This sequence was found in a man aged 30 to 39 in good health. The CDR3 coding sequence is TGTGCCAGCAGCTTAAGGGTTCACAGGGGTGAAAATGAGCAGTTCTTC. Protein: CASSLRVHRGENEQFF. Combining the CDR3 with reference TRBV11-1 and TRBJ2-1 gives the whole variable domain EAEVAQSPRYKITEKSQAVAFWCDPISGHATLYWYRQILGQGPELLVQFQDESVVDDSQLPKDRFSAERLKGVDSTLKIQPAELGDSAMYLCASSLRVHRGENEQFFGPGTRLTVL.